A single sample gave rise to the 17 T cell receptor beta chains below, sequenced in a study of shared clonotypes between healthy human individuals. TCRdb keeps only in-frame clones here, not all; method: immunoSEQ multiplex PCR. Of about 590,000 clones detected, around 95% appear once; the ten largest clones hold around 0.097%. Naive CD8 cells were CD45RO-negative, positively selected for CCR7, excluding terminally differentiated effector memory CD45RA+ cells. Sequencing input: naive CD8+ T cells sorted from blood. The receptors come from a woman younger than 45 in good health.

The rearrangement joins TRBV19 to TRBJ2-7; 8 positions match TRBD2. The germline V gene encodes CDR1 LNHDA and CDR2 SQIVND (reference sequence). Trimming at V came to 5 bases and at J to 3 bases, leaving 6 bases not matched to a gene. CDR3 size: 14 residues. CDR3 in amino acids: CASSPLAESYEQYF. The DNA of the CDR3 is TGTGCCAGTAGTCCACTAGCGGAGAGCTACGAGCAGTACTTC.

CDR3 region: CASSAGGSSYNEQFF. Written as DNA, the CDR3 is TGCGCCAGCAGCGCCGGGGGGAGCTCCTACAATGAGCAGTTCTTC. The genes are TRBV4-1 and TRBJ2-1; 7 nucleotides line up with TRBD2. J gave up 0 bases and V 5 bases, and 4 bases lay outside the gene matches. The CDR3 has 15 residues. Germline CDR1 reads MGHRA; CDR2 reads YSYEKL.

This chain uses TRBV5-1 with TRBJ2-5; D may correspond to TRBD1 or TRBD2 (5 bases each). Germline V gene data show CDR1 as SGHRS and CDR2 as YFSETQ. V was pared by 0 bases and J by 5 bases, with 26 bases between. The CDR3 totals 19 residues. For the CDR3, the DNA is TGCGCCAGCAGCTTGGTAACGGGGCTGGGATATCACTCCGGGGAGACCCAGTACTTC. Amino acids: CASSLVTGLGYHSGETQYF.

The chain combines TRBV2 with TRBJ1-5; 10 nucleotides align to TRBD1. Germline V gene lookup returns CDR1 SNHLY and CDR2 FYNNEI. This CDR3 contains 15 residues. J lost 3 bases, V lost 4 bases, and 3 bases had no gene match. The CDR3 spells CASSGGTGDNQPQHF. CDR3 nucleotide sequence: TGTGCCAGCAGTGGAGGGACAGGGGACAATCAGCCCCAGCATTTT. Full variable domain (outside the CDR3, taken from reference TRBV2 and TRBJ1-5): EPEVTQTPSHQVTQMGQEVILRCVPISNHLYFYWYRQILGQKVEFLVSFYNNEISEKSEIFDDQFSVERPDGSNFTLKIRSTKLEDSAMYFCASSGGTGDNQPQHFGDGTRLSIL.

The chain links TRBV11-2 to TRBJ2-7; perhaps D is TRBD1 or TRBD2 (7 bases each). The V and J ends lost 4 bases and 2 bases respectively, with 21 bases between them. The germline gives CDR1 SGHAT, CDR2 FQNNGV. This CDR3 is 17 amino acids long. CDR3 nucleotide sequence: TGTGCCAGCAGCTCCCGGGACAGCGGGACCCTGCCCTACGAGCAGTACTTC. This translates into CASSSRDSGTLPYEQYF.

The CDR3 region is CASSLGTIGTEAFF. CDR3 DNA: TGTGCCAGCAGCTTAGGGACAATCGGCACTGAAGCTTTCTTT. This chain connects TRBV11-2 to TRBJ1-1, with a tentative D call TRBD1 (5 bases). This CDR3 is built from 14 residues. Trimming shortened V by 1 base and J by 4 bases, and 10 bases separated the two germline ends. In germline, CDR1 is SGHAT, CDR2 FQNNGV.

The chain joins TRBV11-2 to TRBJ1-1; tentative D call: TRBD1 (5 bases). Germline V lookup: CDR1 SGHAT, CDR2 FQNNGV. The V end lost 1 base, the J end lost 10 bases, and 7 bases lay between the germline ends. The length of the CDR3 is 11 residues. The CDR3 region has the DNA TGTGCCAGCAGCTTAGCAGGGAGAGCTTTCTTT. It yields the protein CASSLAGRAFF.

This sequence joins TRBV4-2 and TRBJ2-1; 10 nucleotides agree with TRBD2. The length of the CDR3 is 17 residues. V lost 0 bases, J lost 8 bases, and 10 bases stayed unmatched. CDR1 and CDR2 (germline): LGHNA, YNFKEQ. The CDR3 spells CASSQDLTSGWGDEQFF. The CDR3 DNA reads TGTGCCAGCAGCCAAGATTTGACTAGCGGGTGGGGCGATGAGCAGTTCTTC.

The J gene is TRBJ2-7, the V gene TRBV14; no clear D. CDR3 length: 11 amino acids. Per the germline V gene, CDR1 is SGHDN and CDR2 is FVKESK. The V gene lost 1 base and the J gene lost 6 bases, with 4 bases spanning the gap. The CDR3, as DNA: TGTGCCAGCAGCCAAGTGGGCGAGCAGTACTTC. It yields the protein CASSQVGEQYF.

This sequence joins TRBV7-8 and TRBJ2-7, with D hard to call. This CDR3 contains 16 residues. V was clipped by 5 bases and J by 5 bases, with 22 bases between them. Per germline, CDR1 SGHVS and CDR2 FQNEAQ. The chain's CDR3 is CASSADLSPDGDEQYF. CDR3 coding DNA: TGTGCCAGCAGCGCTGACTTGTCGCCAGATGGAGACGAGCAGTACTTC.

The chain uses TRBV7-2 and TRBJ2-5; D ambiguous. Germline CDR1 reads SGHTA; CDR2 reads FQGNSA. Trimming stripped 5 bases from V and 5 bases from J, with 18 bases between. The CDR3 is 15 amino acids. The CDR3 region has the DNA TGTGCCAGCAGCACCTTTCCCCTACCGGAGGAGACCCAGTACTTC. Its protein product is CASSTFPLPEETQYF.

The CDR3 sequence: CASSELARDTQYF. The CDR3, as DNA: TGCGCCAGCAGTGAGTTAGCAAGGGATACGCAGTATTTT. The J gene is TRBJ2-3, the V gene TRBV10-2; D remains unclear. The CDR3 loop spans 13 amino acids. V shed 1 base and J shed 6 bases, with 8 bases lying between them. CDR1 is WSHSY, CDR2 SAAADI, per germline.

This chain uses TRBV11-2 with TRBJ1-3; 7 positions agree with TRBD1. V trimming: 5 bases; J trimming: 0 bases; junction bases outside the gene matches: 10. This CDR3 has 17 residues. From germline, CDR1 is SGHAT and CDR2 FQNNGV. The DNA for the CDR3 is TGTGCCAGCAGCCGGACGTGGACAGGAAACTCTGGAAACACCATATATTTT. Amino acid sequence: CASSRTWTGNSGNTIYF.

In DNA form, the CDR3 reads TGTGCCAGCAGCTCCCCCGGACTAGCGGGACCCTACGAGCAGTACTTC. Protein: CASSSPGLAGPYEQYF. The chain has TRBV7-9 and TRBJ2-7, with 12 bases matching TRBD2. Germline V lookup: CDR1 SEHNR, CDR2 FQNEAQ (reference sequence). J was trimmed by 2 bases and V by 4 bases; bases with no gene match: 6. The CDR3 runs to 16 residues.

The chain employs TRBV28 and TRBJ1-6; possible D gene TRBD1, 6 bases. This CDR3 comprises 15 residues. CDR1 is MDHEN and CDR2 is SYDVKM in the germline V gene. Trimming pared 0 bases from V and 7 bases from J, leaving 10 bases between. The CDR3 DNA is TGTGCCAGCAGTTTATGGCAGGGGTTCAATTCACCCCTCCACTTT. This translates into CASSLWQGFNSPLHF.

The chain recombines TRBV5-4 with TRBJ1-1; D ambiguous. V lost 6 bases to trimming and J lost 1 base, with 7 bases between them. Germline CDR1 and CDR2: SGHNT and YYREEE (reference sequence). The CDR3 extends over 12 amino acids. The CDR3 DNA reads TGTGCCAGCACTTCAGGGAACACTGAAGCTTTCTTT. It specifies CASTSGNTEAFF.

This chain links TRBV4-1 with TRBJ1-2, with TRBD1 matching over 8 bases. Germline assignment: CDR1 MGHRA and CDR2 YSYEKL. The CDR3 has 16 residues. Trimming cost V 1 base and J 8 bases; bases outside gene matches: 12. The CDR3, as DNA: TGCGCCAGCAGCCAAGTCCCCGGGACAGGTGACTCGGGCTACACCTTC. It yields the protein CASSQVPGTGDSGYTF.